A single sample gave rise to the 27 T cell receptor beta chains below, sequenced in a study of Graves' ophthalmopathy and Graves' hyperthyroidism. Amplification targeted the TCR beta CDR3 regions, with RNA transcripts as the source material. Amplification began with first-round RT-PCR using HTBI primers, then second-round multiplex PCR was performed. A single record per CDR3 protein comes from TCRdb applying MiXCR to the multiplex PCR reads. The sample carries around 1.1 million distinct CDR3 sequences, less than 45% recorded once. Sequencing input: peripheral blood or thyroid tissue (not recorded which). The source is an adult man with Graves' hyperthyroidism.

As for this clonotype: The junction departs from germline at one end; a sequencing error may be responsible. The rearrangement joins TRBV12-3 or TRBV12-4 to TRBJ1-2, with 8 bases lining up with TRBD1. The CDR3 is 11 amino acids. The CDR3 reads CAGRTGQGFFF. The CDR3 nucleotides are TGTGCCGGCAGAACAGGACAGGGTTTTTTCTTC.

Remarks on this clonotype: A much larger clone is a single base away; this may be a read error. This rearrangement joins TRBV4-1 to TRBJ1-1; perhaps TRBD1 as D (5 bases). Germline V gene data show CDR1 as MGHRA and CDR2 as YSYEKL. The CDR3 length is 16 residues. The CDR3 DNA is TGCGCCAGCAGCCAAGAGGACCGGGGCCACAACACTGAAGCTTCCTTT. Translating it yields CASSQEDRGHNTEASF.

Ten or more counts support this clonotype. This chain links TRBV10-3 with TRBJ2-7, with 7 bases aligning to TRBD1. Germline CDR1 reads ENHRY; CDR2 reads SYGVKD. The CDR3 spans 14 residues. V shed 5 bases and J 0 bases; nucleotides not matched to a gene: 4. In DNA form, the CDR3 reads TGTGCCATCAGTAAACGACAGGGCTCCTACGAGCAGTACTTC. Translation: CAISKRQGSYEQYF.

This chain links TRBV7-2 with TRBJ1-1; D uncertain. Trimming removed 5 bases at V and 1 base at J, with 11 bases between. Germline assignment: CDR1 SGHTA and CDR2 FQGNSA. CDR3 length: 14 amino acids. Written as DNA, the CDR3 is TGTGCCAGCAGCCAACGAATAGAGAACACTGAAGCTTTCTTT. Protein sequence: CASSQRIENTEAFF.

V is TRBV9 and J is TRBJ2-5; a weak D match, TRBD1 (6 bases). Trimming pared 4 bases from V and 3 bases from J, leaving 22 bases between. Germline CDR1 reads SGDLS; CDR2 reads YYNGEE. The CDR3 totals 17 residues. The CDR3 nucleotides read TGTGCCAGCAGCCTCTGGACAGCCCCCGGGACCGAAGAGACCCAGTACTTC. This translates into CASSLWTAPGTEETQYF.

Ten or more counts support this clonotype. V is TRBV29-1 and J is TRBJ1-1, with 9 bases aligning to TRBD1. This CDR3 has 18 residues. Germline CDR1 reads SQVTM; CDR2 reads ANQGSEA. Trimming at V came to 0 bases and at J to 4 bases, leaving 15 bases not matched to a gene. This CDR3 reads CSVEDGYETGGRGTEAFF. CDR3 bases: TGCAGCGTTGAAGATGGTTACGAGACAGGGGGAAGGGGCACTGAAGCTTTCTTT.

V is TRBV7-9 and J is TRBJ2-5, with TRBD1 as a possible D gene (7 bases). CDR1 SEHNR and CDR2 FQNEAQ come from the germline V gene (reference sequence). Trimming pared 2 bases from V and 4 bases from J, leaving 14 bases between. The CDR3 has 15 residues. CDR3 DNA sequence: TGTGCCAGCAGCTTACCCAGGGGGGTAGGAGAGACCCAGTACTTC. It specifies CASSLPRGVGETQYF.

This clonotype was recorded at least ten times. This rearrangement joins TRBV7-2 to TRBJ1-1, with unresolved D. In germline, CDR1 is SGHTA, CDR2 FQGNSA. This CDR3 has 15 amino acids. The germline V and J ends were trimmed by 4 bases and 1 base, with 13 bases remaining between them. CDR3 residues: CASSSAVIPNTEAFF. CDR3 bases: TGTGCCAGCAGCTCGGCGGTCATACCGAACACTGAAGCTTTCTTT.

On this clonotype: The conserved phenylalanine or tryptophan normally closing the CDR3 is absent here, so this likely arose from a read error. The DNA is omitted, as the CDR3 cannot be located on it reliably, and the CDR3 follows TCRdb's listing. The chain links TRBV10-3 to TRBJ1-4; the tabulated D call, TRBD1, remains unverified against the DNA. The CDR3 spans 11 amino acids, including both terminal residues. Germline lookup yields CDR1 ENHRY and CDR2 SYGVKD. The CDR3 loop reads CATTGTESANY.

Ten or more counts support this clonotype. CDR3 nucleotides: TGTGCCAGCAGCGGCGGGGAAACCGGGGAGCTGTTTTTT. The encoded protein is CASSGGETGELFF. The chain combines TRBV6-4 with TRBJ2-2; maybe TRBD2 (6 bases). Trimming removed 6 bases from V and 5 bases from J, with 10 bases in between. This CDR3 spans 13 amino acids. CDR1 and CDR2 from the germline V gene are MRHNA and SNTAGT.

The gene calls are TRBV10-2 and TRBJ1-2; 8 bases map to TRBD1. The trim removed 2 bases at V and 1 base at J, leaving 6 bases unmatched. Per the germline V gene, CDR1 is WSHSY and CDR2 is SAAADI. The CDR3 runs to 16 residues. The CDR3, as DNA: TGCGCCAGCAGTGAGCCGGACAGGGCTTATAACTATGGCTACACCTTC. Translating it yields CASSEPDRAYNYGYTF.

The J gene is TRBJ1-1, the V gene TRBV2; 8 bases agree with TRBD1. V shed 6 bases and J 7 bases; nucleotides not matched to a gene: 19. The length of the CDR3 is 17 residues. Germline-derived CDR1 and CDR2 are SNHLY and FYNNEI. The CDR3 sequence: CASRIRDRSTGELEAFF. The CDR3 region has the DNA TGTGCCAGCAGGATCCGGGACAGGAGCACCGGGGAGCTTGAAGCTTTCTTT.

This clonotype occurred many times. The rearrangement joins TRBV20-1 to TRBJ1-4, with 7 bases fitting TRBD1. The CDR3 is made up of 14 amino acids. Germline CDR1 DFQATT, CDR2 SNEGSKA (reference sequence). Unmatched junction bases numbered 12, after V lost 6 bases and J lost 8 bases. Here the CDR3 reads CSATPGGRREKLFF. CDR3 nucleotide sequence: TGCAGTGCAACCCCAGGGGGGCGAAGAGAAAAACTGTTTTTT.

In its sample, this clonotype was seen many times. The chain links TRBV20-1 to TRBJ2-7; D possibly corresponds to TRBD1 (5 bases). The CDR3 has 9 residues. Germline CDR1 is DFQATT and CDR2 is SNEGSKA (reference sequence). CDR3 loop: CSAGHEQYF. Written as DNA, the CDR3 is TGCAGCGCAGGGCACGAGCAGTACTTC.

This chain uses TRBV20-1 with TRBJ1-1, with D perhaps TRBD1 (6 bases). V shed 6 bases and J shed 8 bases, with 19 bases lying between them. Looked up from germline, CDR1 is DFQATT and CDR2 is SNEGSKA (reference sequence). CDR3 size: 13 residues. The CDR3 DNA sequence: TGCAGTGCGAAAATTCGGGGGCAGCAAGAAGCTTTCTTT. Residues: CSAKIRGQQEAFF.

This clonotype appeared many times. The rearrangement uses TRBV19 and TRBJ2-7, with D perhaps assigned TRBD1 or TRBD2 (5 bases each). There are 14 residues in the CDR3. V dropped 5 bases and J dropped 6 bases, with 17 bases sitting between them. Germline CDR1 is LNHDA and CDR2 is SQIVND (reference sequence). The CDR3 bases are TGTGCCAGTAGTGCCGGGACCCACCCAACCGAGCAGTACTTC. Its protein is CASSAGTHPTEQYF.

This clonotype was observed many times. V usage is TRBV5-1 and J usage is TRBJ1-6, with TRBD1 as a possible D gene (6 bases). CDR1 SGHRS and CDR2 YFSETQ come from the germline V gene. CDR3 length: 15 amino acids. Trimming shortened V by 6 bases and J by 9 bases, and 19 bases separated the two germline ends. The DNA of the CDR3 is TGCGCCAGCACCCTCGACGGAGGAGGGGGTTCACCCCTCCACTTT. Its protein is CASTLDGGGGSPLHF.

The J gene is TRBJ2-7, the V gene TRBV27; unclear D gene. The CDR3 loop spans 13 amino acids. The V and J ends lost 5 bases and 9 bases respectively, with 17 bases between them. CDR1 is MNHEY and CDR2 is SMNVEV in the germline V gene (reference sequence). CDR3 in amino acids: CASSIDQSRVQYF. The CDR3 DNA reads as TGTGCCAGCAGTATAGACCAGAGTCGTGTGCAGTACTTC.

The chain employs TRBV7-2 and TRBJ2-7; no definite D call. V was trimmed by 2 bases and J by 3 bases, leaving 17 bases between them. Germline V gene sequence: CDR1 SGHTA, CDR2 FQGNSA. The CDR3 has 16 residues. In nucleotides, the CDR3 is TGTGCCAGCAGCTTAAATCCCCGGGTCATCCTCTACGAGCAGTACTTC. Translation gives CASSLNPRVILYEQYF.

This clonotype has a count of ten or more. The rearrangement uses TRBV7-9 and TRBJ1-2; TRBD1 matches 8 bases. In germline, CDR1 is SEHNR, CDR2 FQNEAQ (reference sequence). With 4 bases clipped from V and 3 bases from J, the junction kept 4 bases outside the gene matches. This CDR3 is built from 14 residues. This CDR3 reads CASSYGQGDYGYTF. As DNA, the CDR3 is TGTGCCAGCAGCTACGGACAGGGAGACTATGGCTACACCTTC.

This clonotype was found many times. V and J are TRBV15 and TRBJ2-6; 7 nucleotides align to TRBD1. Germline assignment: CDR1 LNHNV and CDR2 YYDKDF (reference sequence). V gave up 3 bases and J gave up 0 bases; unmatched junction bases: 5. The CDR3 totals 17 residues. The CDR3 DNA reads TGTGCCACCAGCAGTACAGGGGCCAACTCTGGGGCCAACGTCCTGACTTTC. It encodes CATSSTGANSGANVLTF.

This chain uses TRBV3-1 with TRBJ1-6, with 8 nucleotides matching TRBD1. Germline V gives CDR1 LGHDT, CDR2 YNNKEL (reference sequence). This CDR3 is built from 14 residues. V shed 4 bases, J shed 9 bases, and the junction held 5 bases outside the gene matches. CDR3 nucleotides: TGTGCCAGCAGCCCAGACAGGGGCCTTTCACCCCTCCACTTT. Residues: CASSPDRGLSPLHF.

The chain carries TRBV6-6 and TRBJ1-5, with D tentatively TRBD1 (5 bases). Looked up from germline, CDR1 is MNHNY and CDR2 is SVGAGI (reference sequence). Trimming removed 4 bases from V and 6 bases from J, with 16 bases in between. This CDR3 is built from 15 residues. Written as DNA, the CDR3 is TGTGCCAGCAGTTTATCACGGGGGTATAGTCAGCCCCAGCATTTT. This sequence encodes CASSLSRGYSQPQHF.

This clonotype has a count of ten or more. Here the CDR3 DNA reads TGTGCCAGCACCCGAGCGGGAGAGTACGAGCAGTACTTC. Amino acid sequence: CASTRAGEYEQYF. This chain uses TRBV12-3 or TRBV12-4 with TRBJ2-7, with TRBD2 identical over 8 bases. This CDR3 has 13 amino acids. V was pared by 7 bases and J by 4 bases, with 6 bases of the junction left unmatched.

This clonotype occurred once. The conserved closing phenylalanine or tryptophan is absent in this CDR3, likely reflecting a read error. The DNA is omitted, as the CDR3 cannot be located on it reliably, and the CDR3 follows TCRdb's listing. The V gene is TRBV7-9, the J gene TRBJ2-7; the table's D call of TRBD2 was not tested on the DNA. Termini included, the CDR3 measures 8 amino acids. CDR1 and CDR2 (germline): SEHNR, FQNEAQ (reference sequence). The CDR3 loop is CASSQRDS.

The CDR3 sequence: CAISTGSGETQYF. CDR3 nucleotide sequence: TGTGCCATCAGTACAGGGAGCGGGGAGACCCAGTACTTC. The chain couples TRBV10-3 to TRBJ2-5, with D tentatively TRBD1 or TRBD2 (6 bases each). V shed 5 bases and J shed 5 bases, with 12 bases lying between them. From germline, CDR1 is ENHRY and CDR2 SYGVKD. The CDR3 is 13 amino acids.

At least ten counts were recorded for this clonotype. V gene TRBV12-3 or TRBV12-4 combines with J gene TRBJ1-5; no clear D gene. Trimming cost V 6 bases and J 4 bases, with 16 bases left between them. The CDR3 sequence is 15 residues long. CDR3 nucleotide sequence: TGTGCCAGCAGCGCCACCTCATGGCGAAATCAGCCCCAGCATTTT. It codes for CASSATSWRNQPQHF.